This T cell receptor beta chain came from a study of neoadjuvant anti-PD-1 for oral cavity cancer (dated by TCRdb to the early 2020s). Concerning the study at large: Before undergoing curative-intent surgical resection, most patients got three to four biweekly nivolumab doses at 3 mg/kg. The parent correlative cohort included roughly 13 patients, with an approximately 32% response rate. Responders were defined as patients with complete response, partial response or stable disease by RECIST 1.1; non-responders were defined as patients with progression. Patients who did not progress were given a fourth nivolumab dose at about day 43 and had definitive surgical resection on days 50-56. Results and caveats for the whole study, not just this receptor: Higher pretreatment blood Treg/Th17 ratios correlated with both higher pretreatment blood TCRbeta clonality and lower post-treatment tumor TCRbeta clonality. Greater tumor shrinkage correlated with larger post-treatment sizes of preexisting intratumoral clones, which suggests that expansion of preexisting clones contributed to response. Only a few patients per response group were included in the TCR analyses, and the authors called for validation in larger cohorts.

Tumor libraries used mostly 4 to 6 ug of input genomic DNA for survey sequencing, with two replicates per sample. Following the manufacturer's instructions, the team built TCRbeta libraries using the immunoSEQ hsTCRbeta kit. The completed libraries were mixed into a single pool at 3 nM, then sequenced with an Illumina NovaSeq 6000 S4 flow cell. The paper's data handling went like this. The immunoSEQ Analyzer was used for raw data preprocessing and quality control. The analysis was limited to productive rearrangements, and each clonotype was defined by a unique CDR3 amino acid sequence. Repertoire clonality was estimated as the Gini-Simpson index, which was calculated using the R package tcR. Student's t test was used to compare Gini indices, and Pearson correlation was used to assess associations with tumor size change. TCRdb stores this immuneACCESS table with in-frame sequences only. Part of the clones is absent; in the studies checked, under half of the shortfall reflects unresolved V genes, and no reason is known for the rest. The V and J calls and the clone size are those of that table, but D and trimming were determined from the DNA. The sample includes about 15,000 clones, with 35% to 50% observed a single time. Around 43% of the sample is held by the ten biggest clonotypes.

The time point label of this sample denotes: after neoadjuvant nivolumab, at surgical resection. None of the patients had received prior systemic or radiation treatment, and all were newly diagnosed with stage II-IVA oral cavity squamous cell carcinoma. The cohort was composed of patients with HPV-negative, locally advanced oral cavity squamous cell carcinoma. The samples were obtained from a longitudinal correlative study of a single-arm phase II trial testing neoadjuvant nivolumab in oral cavity squamous cell carcinoma. Subject-matched pre- and post-treatment PBMCs and tumors from three responders and three non-responders were subjected to genomic DNA-based TCRbeta sequencing. The Maxwell RSC DNA from Tissue kit was used to isolate genomic DNA from tumor tissue. Remarks on this clone: Its antigen is still unknown. Base qualities are not at hand, and no much larger clone is one base apart.

The sequence derives from a person between 35 and 79 years old with oral cavity squamous cell carcinoma. The sample consisted of tumor tissue, taken after nivolumab (anti-PD-1) treatment.

The nucleotide sequence reads TGTGCCAGCAGTTCCCAGCCCGTCCTTAACTATGGCTACACCTTC. Its amino acids are CASSSQPVLNYGYTF. The rearrangement joined TRBV6-5 to TRBJ1-2; the D gene identity is not certain. CDR3 length: 15 amino acids, cysteine to phenylalanine. The read is trimmed to its CDR3 DNA, 45 bases read in frame from base 1. Trimming takes 4 bases from V and 1 base from J, and the germline ends sit 13 bases apart. CDR1 and CDR2 are drawn from the germline V gene: MNHEY, SVGAGI.